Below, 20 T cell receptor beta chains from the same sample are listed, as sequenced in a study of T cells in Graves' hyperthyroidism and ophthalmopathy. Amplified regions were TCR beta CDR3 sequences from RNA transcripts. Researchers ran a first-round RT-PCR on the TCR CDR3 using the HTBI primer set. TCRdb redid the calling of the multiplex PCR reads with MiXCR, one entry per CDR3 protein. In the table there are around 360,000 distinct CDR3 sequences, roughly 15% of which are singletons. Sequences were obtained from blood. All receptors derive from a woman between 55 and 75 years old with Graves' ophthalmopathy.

CDR3 nucleotide sequence: TGTGCCAGCAGTTTATCTCGAGCGGGAGGCACAGATACGCAGTATTTT. Translation gives CASSLSRAGGTDTQYF. The V and J genes are TRBV27 and TRBJ2-3, with 8 bases lining up with TRBD2. The CDR3 consists of 16 residues. Germline assignment: CDR1 MNHEY and CDR2 SMNVEV (reference sequence). V lost 0 bases and J lost 1; bases outside the gene matches: 3.

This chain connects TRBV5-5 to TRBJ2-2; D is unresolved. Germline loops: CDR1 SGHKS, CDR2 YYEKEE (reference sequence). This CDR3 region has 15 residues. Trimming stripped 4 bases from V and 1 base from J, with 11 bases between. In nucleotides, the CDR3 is TGTGCCAGCAGCCCGGATGGCTTGAACACCGGGGAGCTGTTTTTT. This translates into CASSPDGLNTGELFF.

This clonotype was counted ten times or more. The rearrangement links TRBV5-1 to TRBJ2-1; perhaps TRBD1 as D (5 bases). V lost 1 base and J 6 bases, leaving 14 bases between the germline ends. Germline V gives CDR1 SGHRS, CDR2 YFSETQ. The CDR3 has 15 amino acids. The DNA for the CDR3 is TGCGCCAGCAGCTTGAGGGGCGGTGTCGGCAATGAGCAGTTCTTC. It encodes CASSLRGGVGNEQFF.

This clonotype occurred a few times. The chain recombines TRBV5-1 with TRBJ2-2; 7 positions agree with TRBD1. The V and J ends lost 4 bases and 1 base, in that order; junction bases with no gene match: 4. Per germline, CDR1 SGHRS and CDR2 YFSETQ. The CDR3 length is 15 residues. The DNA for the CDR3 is TGCGCCAGCAGCCTCGGGACAGTGAACACCGGGGAGCTGTTTTTT. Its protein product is CASSLGTVNTGELFF. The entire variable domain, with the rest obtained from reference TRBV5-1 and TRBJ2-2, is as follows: KAGVTQTPRYLIKTRGQQVTLSCSPISGHRSVSWYQQTPGQGLQFLFEYFSETQRNKGNFPGRFSGRQFSNSRSEMNVSTLELGDSALYLCASSLGTVNTGELFFGEGSRLTVL.

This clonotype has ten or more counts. CDR3 in DNA: TGCAGTGCTCACCGGGACAATGTGGGCAATGAGCAGTTCTTC. It is translated as CSAHRDNVGNEQFF. The chain combines TRBV20-1 with TRBJ2-1; perhaps TRBD1 as D (6 bases). Between the trimmed V and J ends, which lost 5 bases and 6 bases, there was a span of 17 bases. Looked up from germline, CDR1 is DFQATT and CDR2 is SNEGSKA (reference sequence). The CDR3 is 14 amino acids.

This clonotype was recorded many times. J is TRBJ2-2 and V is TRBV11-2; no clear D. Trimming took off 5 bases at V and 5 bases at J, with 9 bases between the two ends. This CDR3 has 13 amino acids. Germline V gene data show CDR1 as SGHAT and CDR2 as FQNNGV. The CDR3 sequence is CASSPDRTGELFF. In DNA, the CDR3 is TGTGCCAGCAGCCCCGATCGTACCGGGGAGCTGTTTTTT.

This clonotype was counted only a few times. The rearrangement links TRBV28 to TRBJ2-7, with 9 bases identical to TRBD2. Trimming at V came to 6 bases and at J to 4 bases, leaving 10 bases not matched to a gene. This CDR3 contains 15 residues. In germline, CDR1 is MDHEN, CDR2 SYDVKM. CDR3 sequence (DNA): TGTGCCAGCAGCCCTGCCCTTGCGGGAGGGTACGAGCAGTACTTC. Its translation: CASSPALAGGYEQYF.

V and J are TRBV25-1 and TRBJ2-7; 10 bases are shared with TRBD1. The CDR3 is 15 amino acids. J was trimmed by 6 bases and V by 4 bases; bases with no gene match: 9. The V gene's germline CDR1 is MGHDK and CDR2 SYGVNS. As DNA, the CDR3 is TGTGCCAGCAGTGCGCCGGGACAGGGGAGGCCCGAGCAGTACTTC. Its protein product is CASSAPGQGRPEQYF.

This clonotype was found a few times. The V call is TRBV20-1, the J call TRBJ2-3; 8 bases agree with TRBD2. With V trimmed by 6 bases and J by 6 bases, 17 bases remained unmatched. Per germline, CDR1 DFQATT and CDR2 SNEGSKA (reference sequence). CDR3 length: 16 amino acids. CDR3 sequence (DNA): TGCAGTGCAGCGAGGCGCCTAGCGGGCTCGGGGGATACGCAGTATTTT. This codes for CSAARRLAGSGDTQYF.

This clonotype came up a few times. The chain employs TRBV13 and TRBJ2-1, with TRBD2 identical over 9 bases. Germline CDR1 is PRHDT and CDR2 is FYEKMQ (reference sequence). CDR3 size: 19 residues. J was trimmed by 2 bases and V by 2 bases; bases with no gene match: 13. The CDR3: CASSLRREGPPRPYNEQFF. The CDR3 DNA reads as TGTGCCAGCAGCTTAAGGCGGGAGGGCCCCCCGAGACCCTACAATGAGCAGTTCTTC.

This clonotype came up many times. The CDR3 here is CSARSPADRGLNEQFF. DNA for the CDR3: TGCAGTGCTAGATCCCCCGCGGACAGGGGGCTCAATGAGCAGTTCTTC. This sequence joins TRBV20-1 and TRBJ2-1; 11 bases agree with TRBD1. The CDR3 runs 16 residues. Germline V lookup: CDR1 DFQATT, CDR2 SNEGSKA (reference sequence). V lost 2 bases, J lost 6 bases, and 9 bases stayed unmatched.

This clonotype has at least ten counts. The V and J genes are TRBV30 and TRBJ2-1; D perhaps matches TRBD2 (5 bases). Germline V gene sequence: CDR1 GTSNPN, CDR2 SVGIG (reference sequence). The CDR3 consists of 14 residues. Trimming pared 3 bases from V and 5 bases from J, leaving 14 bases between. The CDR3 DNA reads TGTGCCTGGAGGTTCTCCGGGAACCACAATGAGCAGTTCTTC. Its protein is CAWRFSGNHNEQFF.

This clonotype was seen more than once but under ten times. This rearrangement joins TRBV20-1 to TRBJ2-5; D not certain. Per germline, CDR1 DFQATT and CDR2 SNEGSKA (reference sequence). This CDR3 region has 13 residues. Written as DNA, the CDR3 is TGCAGGGCCAGGACCCTTGACGGGGAGACCCAGTACTTC. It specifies CRARTLDGETQYF.

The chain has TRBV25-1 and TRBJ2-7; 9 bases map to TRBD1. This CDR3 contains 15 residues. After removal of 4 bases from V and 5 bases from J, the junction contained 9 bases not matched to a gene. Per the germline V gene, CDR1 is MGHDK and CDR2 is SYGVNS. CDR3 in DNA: TGTGCCAGCAGTGGAGATGGGACAGGGTTCCACGAGCAGTACTTC. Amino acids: CASSGDGTGFHEQYF.

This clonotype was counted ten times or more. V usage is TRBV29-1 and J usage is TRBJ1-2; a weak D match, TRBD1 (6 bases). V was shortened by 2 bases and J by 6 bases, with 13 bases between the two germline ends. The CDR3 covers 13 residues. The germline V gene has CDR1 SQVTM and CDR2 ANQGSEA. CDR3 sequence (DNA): TGCAGCGTTGAAAAGGGGCAGGGGAATGGCTACACCTTC. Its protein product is CSVEKGQGNGYTF.

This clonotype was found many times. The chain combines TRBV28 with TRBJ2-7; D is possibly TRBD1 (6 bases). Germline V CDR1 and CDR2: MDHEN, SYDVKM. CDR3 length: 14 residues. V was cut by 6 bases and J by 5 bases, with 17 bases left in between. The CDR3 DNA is TGTGCCAGCAGCCTACAGGGTCATAAGGACGAGCAGTACTTC. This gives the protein CASSLQGHKDEQYF.

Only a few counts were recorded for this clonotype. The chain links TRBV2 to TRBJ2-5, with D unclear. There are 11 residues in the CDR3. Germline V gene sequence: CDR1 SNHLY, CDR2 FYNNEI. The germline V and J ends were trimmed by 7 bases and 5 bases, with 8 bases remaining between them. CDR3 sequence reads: CASTVAETQYF. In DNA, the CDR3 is TGTGCCAGCACGGTCGCGGAGACCCAGTACTTC.

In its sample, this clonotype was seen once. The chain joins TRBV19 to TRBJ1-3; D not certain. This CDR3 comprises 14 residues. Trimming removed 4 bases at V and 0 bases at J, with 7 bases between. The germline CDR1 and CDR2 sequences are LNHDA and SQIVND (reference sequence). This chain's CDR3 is CASSRADSGNTIYF. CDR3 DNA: TGTGCCAGTAGTAGGGCAGACTCTGGAAACACCATATATTTT.

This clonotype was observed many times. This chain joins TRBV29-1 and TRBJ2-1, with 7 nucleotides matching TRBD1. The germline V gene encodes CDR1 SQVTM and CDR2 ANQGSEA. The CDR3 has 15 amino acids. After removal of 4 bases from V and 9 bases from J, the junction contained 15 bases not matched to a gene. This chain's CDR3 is CSVATGTARGSEQFF. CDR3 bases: TGCAGCGTTGCAACCGGGACAGCCAGAGGGAGTGAGCAGTTCTTC.

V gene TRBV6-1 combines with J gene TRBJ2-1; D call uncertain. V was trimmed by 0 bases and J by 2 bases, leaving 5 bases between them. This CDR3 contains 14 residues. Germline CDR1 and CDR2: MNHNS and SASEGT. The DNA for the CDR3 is TGTGCCAGCAGTGAAGCTTGGCCCTACAATGAGCAGTTCTTC. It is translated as CASSEAWPYNEQFF.